This T cell receptor beta chain was identified during a study of blood T cell repertoires in COVID-19. Germline CDR1 reads MNHEY; CDR2 reads SVGAGI. This CDR3 is built from 15 residues. After removal of 8 bases from V and 5 bases from J, the junction contained 9 bases not matched to a gene. As processed by the authors: From reference gene primer amplification, estimates of nucleated cell counts were derived. Here immunoSEQ multiplex PCR was the method, and the copy in TCRdb shows in-frame clones only, minus some. D and trimming come from the DNA, and the V and J calls and clone size come from that table. The sample comprises approximately 200,000 clones, roughly 90% of which are singletons, and 1.5% to 2% rests with the top ten.

The V call is TRBV6-5, the J call TRBJ2-2; 9 bases are a match to TRBD1. This clonotype originated in a man aged 35 to 55 with active or convalescent COVID-19. Sequencing used peripheral blood. The CDR3 protein is CASSRDRVKTGELFF. As DNA, the CDR3 is TGTGCCAGCTCTCGGGACAGGGTGAAAACCGGGGAGCTGTTTTTT.